This passage covers 16 T cell receptor beta chains from one sample sequenced in a study of T cells in Graves' hyperthyroidism and ophthalmopathy. Amplification targeted TCR beta CDR3 regions from RNA transcripts. The HTBI set primed first-round TCR CDR3 RT-PCR. MiXCR, applied by TCRdb to the multiplex PCR reads, yields one record per CDR3 protein. This table has about 400,000 distinct CDR3 sequences, around an eighth appearing once. The specimen was blood. The receptors come from a man aged 50 or older with Graves' ophthalmopathy.

The sample holds a few counts of this clonotype. The rearrangement joins TRBV14 to TRBJ2-1; D may be TRBD1 or TRBD2 (5 bases each). The germline V gene has CDR1 SGHDN and CDR2 FVKESK. Trimming cost V 3 bases and J 10 bases, with 10 bases left between them. CDR3 size: 12 residues. CDR3 nucleotide sequence: TGTGCCAGCAGCCAGGGGACGGGCGAGCAGTTCTTC. This encodes CASSQGTGEQFF.

The rearrangement links TRBV19 to TRBJ1-2, with 7 bases matching TRBD1. Trimming at V came to 1 base and at J to 6 bases, leaving 5 bases not matched to a gene. CDR1 and CDR2 from the germline V gene are LNHDA and SQIVND (reference sequence). The CDR3 consists of 14 residues. The CDR3 reads CASSIGGTAHGYTF. In DNA, the CDR3 is TGTGCCAGTAGTATAGGAGGGACAGCCCATGGCTACACCTTC. Variable domain in full (rest from reference TRBV19 and TRBJ1-2): DGGITQSPKYLFRKEGQNVTLSCEQNLNHDAMYWYRQDPGQGLRLIYYSQIVNDFQKGDIAEGYSVSREKKESFPLTVTSAQKNPTAFYLCASSIGGTAHGYTFGSGTRLTVV.

This chain links TRBV3-1 with TRBJ2-4, with D perhaps matching TRBD2 (5 bases). Germline CDR1 LGHDT, CDR2 YNNKEL (reference sequence). Trimming took off 4 bases at V and 3 bases at J, with 10 bases between the two ends. CDR3 length equals 14 residues. The CDR3 is CASSLPGFKNIQYF. The CDR3 bases are TGTGCCAGCAGCCTACCGGGGTTCAAAAACATTCAGTACTTC.

This clonotype was seen repeatedly, ten times or more. The J gene is TRBJ2-3, the V gene TRBV11-2; D is ambiguous. The J call may not be correct, given that the DNA end is closer to TRBJ1-5. The CDR3 sequence is 16 residues long. Germline-derived CDR1 and CDR2 are SGHAT and FQNNGV. CDR3 sequence: CASSFLAGGPTDTQHF. Here the CDR3 DNA reads TGTGCCAGCAGCTTCCTAGCGGGAGGTCCCACAGATACGCAGCATTTT.

This clonotype was counted at least ten times. This chain links TRBV20-1 with TRBJ2-7; TRBD1 is a possible D gene (5 bases). The CDR3 covers 13 residues. V gave up 6 bases and J gave up 7 bases, with 19 bases separating them. The germline gives CDR1 DFQATT, CDR2 SNEGSKA (reference sequence). The CDR3 protein is CSATPHDSPEQYF. The CDR3 DNA reads TGCAGTGCAACCCCTCACGACAGTCCTGAGCAGTACTTC.

V and J are TRBV7-9 and TRBJ2-1; 9 nucleotides line up with TRBD2. The CDR3 covers 15 residues. The V gene end was trimmed by 5 bases and the J gene end by 6 bases; junction bases not matched to a gene: 8. Per the germline V gene, CDR1 is SEHNR and CDR2 is FQNEAQ (reference sequence). CDR3 residues: CASSDSGRGSNEQFF. The CDR3 DNA follows: TGTGCCAGCAGCGATAGCGGGAGAGGGTCCAATGAGCAGTTCTTC.

This clonotype was observed many times. The chain carries TRBV7-8 and TRBJ1-5; 8 bases fit TRBD1. This CDR3 region has 14 residues. Germline-derived CDR1 and CDR2 are SGHVS and FQNEAQ. Unmatched junction bases numbered 2, after V lost 1 base and J lost 6 bases. CDR3 sequence (DNA): TGTGCCAGCAGCTTAGGGACAGGGTCTCAGCCCCAGCATTTT. Amino acids: CASSLGTGSQPQHF. The variable domain in full, completed from reference TRBV7-8 and TRBJ1-5, reads GAGVSQSPRYKVAKRGQDVALRCDPISGHVSLFWYQQALGQGPEFLTYFQNEAQLDKSGLPSDRFFAERPEGSVSTLKIQRTQQEDSAVYLCASSLGTGSQPQHFGDGTRLSIL.

This clonotype is a singleton in its sample. The chain is built from TRBV12-3 or TRBV12-4 and TRBJ2-1; D possibly corresponds to TRBD2 (5 bases). Deletions cut 8 bases from V and 7 bases from J, with 9 bases between. The CDR3 has 11 amino acids. The DNA of the CDR3 is TGTGCCAGCGTGGGAGAGAATGAGCAGTTCTTC. Translating it yields CASVGENEQFF.

The chain joins TRBV19 to TRBJ2-2; 8 nucleotides match TRBD2. Germline CDR1 and CDR2: LNHDA and SQIVND (reference sequence). The CDR3 extends over 12 amino acids. Unmatched junction bases numbered 3, after V lost 7 bases and J lost 8 bases. Written as DNA, the CDR3 is TGTGCCAGTATGCGGGAGGATGGGGAGCTGTTTTTT. It is translated as CASMREDGELFF.

The sample holds many counts of this clonotype. The chain employs TRBV3-1 and TRBJ2-7; D remains unclear. V was shortened by 4 bases and J by 4 bases, with 11 bases between the two germline ends. This CDR3 has 13 residues. The V gene's germline CDR1 is LGHDT and CDR2 YNNKEL (reference sequence). Here the CDR3 DNA reads TGTGCCAGCAGCCGTCTCAAATTTTACGAGCAGTACTTC. It translates to CASSRLKFYEQYF.

This clonotype was counted only a few times. The chain couples TRBV10-3 to TRBJ2-7; D is perhaps TRBD2 (5 bases). Germline-derived CDR1 and CDR2 are ENHRY and SYGVKD. V dropped 5 bases and J dropped 4 bases, with 9 bases sitting between them. The CDR3 runs to 12 residues. The CDR3 protein is CAISMGSYEQYF. In DNA form, the CDR3 reads TGTGCCATCAGTATGGGGAGTTACGAGCAGTACTTC.

The chain couples TRBV7-2 to TRBJ2-4; perhaps TRBD1 as D (6 bases). Trimming removed 4 bases from V and 0 bases from J, with 19 bases in between. This CDR3 comprises 18 residues. Looked up from germline, CDR1 is SGHTA and CDR2 is FQGNSA. CDR3 region: CASSSRGTLNLAKNIQYF. The CDR3 region has the DNA TGTGCCAGCAGCTCTAGGGGGACACTGAACCTAGCCAAAAACATTCAGTACTTC.

A few counts support this clonotype. This chain uses TRBV9 with TRBJ1-1; TRBD1 agrees at 7 bases. The CDR3 is made up of 15 amino acids. With V trimmed by 0 bases and J by 4 bases, 6 bases remained unmatched. Germline-derived CDR1 and CDR2 are SGDLS and YYNGEE. CDR3 nucleotides: TGTGCCAGCAGCGTAGTGTCAGGGGGGGGCACTGAAGCTTTCTTT. Amino acid sequence: CASSVVSGGGTEAFF.

This clonotype was counted at least ten times. This sequence joins TRBV7-3 and TRBJ2-1, with 14 bases lining up with TRBD2. CDR1 and CDR2 (germline): SGHTA, FQGTGA. The CDR3 covers 20 residues. V dropped 5 bases and J dropped 7; count of bases not matched to a gene: 19. The CDR3: CASSPPKGLAGARRGNEQFF. CDR3 DNA: TGTGCCAGCAGCCCACCAAAGGGACTAGCGGGAGCGCGCCGGGGGAATGAGCAGTTCTTC.

The V gene is TRBV28, the J gene TRBJ2-1; D is uncertain. The germline V and J ends were trimmed by 7 bases and 9 bases, with 13 bases remaining between them. The V gene's germline CDR1 is MDHEN and CDR2 SYDVKM. The CDR3 sequence is 12 residues long. This CDR3 reads CASNQYDGEQFF. CDR3 DNA sequence: TGTGCCAGCAACCAGTACGACGGTGAGCAGTTCTTC.

The chain carries TRBV6-5 and TRBJ2-7, with D possibly TRBD1 on 6 matching bases. V lost 2 bases, J lost 6 bases, and 11 bases lay in between. The CDR3 is made up of 13 amino acids. Germline V gives CDR1 MNHEY, CDR2 SVGAGI. The CDR3 protein is CASSYAGGGEQYF. CDR3 bases: TGTGCCAGCAGTTACGCTGGGGGCGGCGAGCAGTACTTC.